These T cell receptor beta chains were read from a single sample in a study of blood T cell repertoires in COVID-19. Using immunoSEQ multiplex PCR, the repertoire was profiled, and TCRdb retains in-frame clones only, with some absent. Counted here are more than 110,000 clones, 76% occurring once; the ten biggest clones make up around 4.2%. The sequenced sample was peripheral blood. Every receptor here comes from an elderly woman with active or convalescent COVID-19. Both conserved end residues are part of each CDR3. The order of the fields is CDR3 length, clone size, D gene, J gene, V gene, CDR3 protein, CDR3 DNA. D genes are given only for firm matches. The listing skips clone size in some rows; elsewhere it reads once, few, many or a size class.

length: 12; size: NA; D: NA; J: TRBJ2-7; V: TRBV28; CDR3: CASNLRGYEQYF; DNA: TGTGCCAGCAACCTACGGGGCTACGAGCAGTACTTC
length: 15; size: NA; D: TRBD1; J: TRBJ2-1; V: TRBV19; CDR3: CASSIMGQAYNEQFF; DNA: TGTGCCAGTAGTATTATGGGACAGGCCTACAATGAGCAGTTCTTC
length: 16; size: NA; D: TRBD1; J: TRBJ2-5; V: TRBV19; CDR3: CASTPWGTGGQETQYF; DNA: TGTGCCAGTACCCCATGGGGGACAGGGGGACAAGAGACCCAGTACTTC
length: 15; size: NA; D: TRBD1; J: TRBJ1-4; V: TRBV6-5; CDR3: CASSLSGTVNEKLFF; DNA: TGTGCCAGCAGTTTATCCGGGACAGTCAATGAAAAACTGTTTTTT
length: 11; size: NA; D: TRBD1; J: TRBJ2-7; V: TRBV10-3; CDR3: CAIGGQAEQYF; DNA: TGTGCCATCGGCGGACAGGCCGAGCAGTACTTC
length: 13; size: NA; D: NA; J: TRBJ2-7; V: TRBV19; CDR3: CASSGDKVYEQYF; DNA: TGTGCCAGTAGTGGGGACAAGGTCTACGAGCAGTACTTC
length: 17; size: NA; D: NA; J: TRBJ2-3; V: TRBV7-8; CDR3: CASSLTGFRVSTDTQYF; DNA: TGTGCCAGCAGCTTAACGGGGTTCCGGGTATCCACAGATACGCAGTATTTT
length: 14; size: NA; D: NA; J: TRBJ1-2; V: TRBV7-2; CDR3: CASSLGPGSGGYTF; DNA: TGTGCCAGCAGCTTAGGCCCAGGGTCTGGTGGCTACACCTTC
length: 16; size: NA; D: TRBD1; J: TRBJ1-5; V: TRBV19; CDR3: CASSPKTGADNQPQHF; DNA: TGTGCCAGTAGTCCGAAGACAGGGGCCGACAATCAGCCCCAGCATTTT
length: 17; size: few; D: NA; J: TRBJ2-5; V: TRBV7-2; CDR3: CASSSISGTWEQETQYF; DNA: TGTGCCAGCAGCTCGATTTCGGGGACATGGGAGCAAGAGACCCAGTACTTC
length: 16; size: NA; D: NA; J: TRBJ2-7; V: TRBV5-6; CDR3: CASSLGRRRGGYEQYF; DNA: TGTGCCAGCAGCTTGGGGCGCCGTAGGGGCGGCTACGAGCAGTACTTC
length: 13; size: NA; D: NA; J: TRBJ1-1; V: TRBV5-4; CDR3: CASSQTTQAEAFF; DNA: TGTGCCAGCAGTCAAACAACGCAGGCTGAAGCTTTCTTT
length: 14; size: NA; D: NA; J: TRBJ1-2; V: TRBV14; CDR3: CASSQTTVNYGYTF; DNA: TGTGCCAGCAGCCAAACGACAGTGAACTATGGCTACACCTTC
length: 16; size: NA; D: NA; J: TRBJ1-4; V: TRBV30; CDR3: CAWKPLGSSANEKLFF; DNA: TGTGCCTGGAAGCCCCTCGGGAGTTCCGCTAATGAAAAACTGTTTTTT
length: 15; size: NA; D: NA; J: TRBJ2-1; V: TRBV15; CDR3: CATSREAGSGNEQFF; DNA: TGTGCCACCAGCAGGGAGGCGGGGAGTGGGAATGAGCAGTTCTTC
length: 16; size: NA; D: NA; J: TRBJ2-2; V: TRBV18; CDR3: CASSPPVGGGTGELFF; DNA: TGTGCCAGCTCACCACCTGTTGGGGGCGGCACCGGGGAGCTGTTTTTT
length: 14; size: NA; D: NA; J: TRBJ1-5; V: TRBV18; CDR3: CASSPGRGNQPQHF; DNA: TGTGCCAGCTCACCAGGGCGGGGTAATCAGCCCCAGCATTTT
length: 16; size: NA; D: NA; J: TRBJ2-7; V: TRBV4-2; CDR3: CASSQGSDKSSYEQYF; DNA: TGTGCCAGCAGCCAAGGGTCGGACAAAAGCTCCTACGAGCAGTACTTC
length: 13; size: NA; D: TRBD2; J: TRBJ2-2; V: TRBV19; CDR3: CASSSGNTGELFF; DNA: TGTGCCAGTTCTAGCGGGAACACCGGGGAGCTGTTTTTT
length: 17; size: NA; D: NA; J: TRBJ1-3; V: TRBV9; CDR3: CASSVEVGASSGNTIYF; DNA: TGTGCCAGCAGCGTAGAGGTAGGGGCTAGCTCTGGAAACACCATATATTTT
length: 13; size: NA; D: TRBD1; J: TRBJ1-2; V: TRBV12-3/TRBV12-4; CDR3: CASSLDRADGYTF; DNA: TGTGCCAGCAGCCTCGACAGGGCCGATGGCTACACCTTC
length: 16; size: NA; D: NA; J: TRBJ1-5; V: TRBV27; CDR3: CASSFRGIESNQPQHF; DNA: TGTGCCAGCAGTTTTCGGGGGATTGAAAGCAATCAGCCCCAGCATTTT
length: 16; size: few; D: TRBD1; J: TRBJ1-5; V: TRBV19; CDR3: CASSRTSQGARQPQHF; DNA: TGTGCCAGTAGTAGGACATCACAGGGGGCGCGGCAGCCCCAGCATTTT
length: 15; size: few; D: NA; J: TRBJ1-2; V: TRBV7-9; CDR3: CASSLDFRSNYGYTF; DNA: TGTGCCAGCAGCTTAGATTTTAGGAGTAACTATGGCTACACCTTC
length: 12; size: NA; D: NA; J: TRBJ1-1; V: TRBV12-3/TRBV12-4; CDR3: CASLPRLGEAFF; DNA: TGTGCCAGCCTCCCCCGTCTAGGTGAAGCTTTCTTT
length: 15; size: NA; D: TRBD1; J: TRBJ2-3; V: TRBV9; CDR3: CASGAEGARTDTQYF; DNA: TGTGCCAGCGGAGCCGAGGGGGCGCGAACAGATACGCAGTATTTT
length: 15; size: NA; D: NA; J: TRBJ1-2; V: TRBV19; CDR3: CASSRTASLNYGYTF; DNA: TGTGCCAGTAGTAGGACAGCTTCCCTTAACTATGGCTACACCTTC
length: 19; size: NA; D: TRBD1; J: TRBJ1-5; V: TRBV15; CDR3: CATSRERPGLATGEQPQHF; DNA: TGTGCCACCAGCAGAGAGAGGCCAGGGTTGGCGACAGGGGAGCAGCCCCAGCATTTT
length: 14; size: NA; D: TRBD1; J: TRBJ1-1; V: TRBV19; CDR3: CASSIDRVGTEAFF; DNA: TGTGCCAGTAGTATCGACAGGGTGGGCACTGAAGCTTTCTTT
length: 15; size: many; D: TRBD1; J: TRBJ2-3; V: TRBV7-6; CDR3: CASSLTGGAYDTQYF; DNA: TGTGCCAGCAGCTTAACAGGGGGCGCGTATGATACGCAGTATTTT
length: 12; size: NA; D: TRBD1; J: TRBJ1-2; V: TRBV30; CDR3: CAWITGGHGYTF; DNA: TGTGCCTGGATAACAGGGGGTCATGGCTACACCTTC
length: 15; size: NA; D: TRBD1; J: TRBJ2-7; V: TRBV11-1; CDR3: CASSPGGTGSYEQYF; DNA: TGTGCCAGCAGCCCTGGGGGGACAGGCTCCTACGAGCAGTACTTC
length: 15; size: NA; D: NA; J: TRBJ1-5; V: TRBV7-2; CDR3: CASSLVRGSNQPQHF; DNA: TGTGCCAGCAGCTTAGTTCGGGGGAGTAATCAGCCCCAGCATTTT
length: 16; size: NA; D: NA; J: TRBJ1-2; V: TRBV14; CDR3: CASSQENPQDRLGYTF; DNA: TGTGCCAGCAGCCAAGAAAACCCCCAAGACAGGCTGGGCTACACCTTC
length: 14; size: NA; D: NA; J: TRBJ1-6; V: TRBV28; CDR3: CASRQRTEVAPLHF; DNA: TGTGCCAGCAGGCAGAGGACAGAAGTGGCACCCCTCCACTTT
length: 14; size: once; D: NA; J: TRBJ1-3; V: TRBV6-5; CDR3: CASSYRVKGNTIYF; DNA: TGTGCCAGCAGTTACCGGGTCAAAGGAAACACCATATATTTT
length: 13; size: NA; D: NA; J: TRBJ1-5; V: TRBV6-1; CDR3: CASSESPHQPQHF; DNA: TGTGCCAGCAGTGAATCTCCCCATCAGCCCCAGCATTTT
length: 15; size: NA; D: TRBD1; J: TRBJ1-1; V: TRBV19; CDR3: CASSIPTGEGTEAFF; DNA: TGTGCCAGTAGTATCCCGACAGGGGAGGGCACTGAAGCTTTCTTT
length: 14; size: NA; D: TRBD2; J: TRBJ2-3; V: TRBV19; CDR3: CASSPIGGADTQYF; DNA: TGTGCCAGTAGTCCGATCGGGGGGGCAGATACGCAGTATTTT
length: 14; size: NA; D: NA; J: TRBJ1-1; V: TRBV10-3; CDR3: CAISGNTVNTEAFF; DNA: TGTGCCATCAGTGGTAATACAGTGAACACTGAAGCTTTCTTT
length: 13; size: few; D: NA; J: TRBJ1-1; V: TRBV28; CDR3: CASSPNYETEAFF; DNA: TGTGCCAGCAGTCCGAATTACGAGACTGAAGCTTTCTTT
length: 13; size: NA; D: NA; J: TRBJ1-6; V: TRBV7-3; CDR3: CASSHSYNSPLHF; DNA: TGTGCCAGCAGCCACTCCTATAATTCACCCCTCCACTTT
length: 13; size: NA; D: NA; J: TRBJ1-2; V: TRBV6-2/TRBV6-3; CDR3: CASSSDVWAGYTF; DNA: TGTGCCAGCAGTTCAGATGTATGGGCTGGCTACACCTTC
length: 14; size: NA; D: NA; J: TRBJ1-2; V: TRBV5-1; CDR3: CASSPAAGNYGYTF; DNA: TGCGCCAGCAGCCCCGCTGCCGGGAACTATGGCTACACCTTC
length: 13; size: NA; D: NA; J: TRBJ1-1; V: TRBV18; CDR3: CASSPPKNTEAFF; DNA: TGTGCCAGCTCACCTCCAAAGAACACTGAAGCTTTCTTT
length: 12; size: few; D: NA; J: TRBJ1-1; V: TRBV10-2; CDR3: CASSGLNTEAFF; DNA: TGCGCCAGCAGCGGGTTGAACACTGAAGCTTTCTTT
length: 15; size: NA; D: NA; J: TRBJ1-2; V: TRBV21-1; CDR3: CASIQGASVTNGYTF; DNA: TGTGCCAGCATACAGGGGGCCTCAGTTACTAATGGCTACACCTTC
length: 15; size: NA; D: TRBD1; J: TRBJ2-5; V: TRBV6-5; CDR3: CASSLHPDRAETQYF; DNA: TGTGCCAGCTCCCTCCACCCGGACAGGGCAGAGACCCAGTACTTC
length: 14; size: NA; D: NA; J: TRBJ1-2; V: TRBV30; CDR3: CAWSRTAPPYGYTF; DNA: TGTGCCTGGAGCCGGACAGCCCCCCCTTATGGCTACACCTTC
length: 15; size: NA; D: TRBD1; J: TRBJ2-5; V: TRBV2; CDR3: CASSEEQGAGETQYF; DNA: TGTGCCAGCAGTGAGGAGCAGGGGGCGGGGGAGACCCAGTACTTC
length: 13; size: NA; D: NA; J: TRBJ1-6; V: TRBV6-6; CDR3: CASSFQGYSPLHF; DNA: TGTGCCAGCAGTTTCCAGGGTTATTCACCCCTCCACTTT
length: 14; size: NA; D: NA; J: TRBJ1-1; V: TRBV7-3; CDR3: CASSNGGLNTEAFF; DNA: TGTGCCAGCAGCAACGGAGGGCTGAACACTGAAGCTTTCTTT
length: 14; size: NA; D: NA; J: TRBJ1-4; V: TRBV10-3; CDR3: CAISDRTTNEKLFF; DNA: TGTGCCATCAGTGATAGAACAACTAATGAAAAACTGTTTTTT
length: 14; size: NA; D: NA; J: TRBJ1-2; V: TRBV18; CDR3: CASYEGEGRYGYTF; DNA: TGTGCCAGCTACGAGGGGGAAGGGCGTTATGGCTACACCTTC
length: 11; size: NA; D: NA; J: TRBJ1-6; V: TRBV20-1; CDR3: CSAFHSPRLHF; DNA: TGCAGTGCTTTTCACAGCCCGCGCCTCCACTTT
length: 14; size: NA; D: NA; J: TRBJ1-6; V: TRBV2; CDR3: CASSDDRRYSPLHF; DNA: TGTGCCAGCAGTGATGACAGGCGATATTCACCCCTCCACTTT
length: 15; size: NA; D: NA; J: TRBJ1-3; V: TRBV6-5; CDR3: CALIGGLSSGNTIYF; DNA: TGTGCCTTAATCGGAGGGCTGAGCTCTGGAAACACCATATATTTT
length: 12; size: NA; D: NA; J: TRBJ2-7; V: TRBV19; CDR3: CASSPPRGEQYF; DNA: TGTGCCAGTAGTCCCCCTAGGGGCGAGCAGTACTTC
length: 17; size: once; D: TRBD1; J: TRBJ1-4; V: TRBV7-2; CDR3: CASSFLPQGGRDEKLFF; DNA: TGTGCCAGCAGCTTCCTCCCGCAGGGGGGCAGGGATGAAAAACTGTTTTTT
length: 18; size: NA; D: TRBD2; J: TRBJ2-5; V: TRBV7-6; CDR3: CASSPRSPVAGGQETQYF; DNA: TGTGCCAGCAGCCCTCGTTCCCCGGTAGCGGGGGGGCAAGAGACCCAGTACTTC